This T cell receptor beta chain was sequenced during a study of T cell repertoires in cytomegalovirus infection. Study information: Through public TCR beta signatures, both CMV infection and matching HLA type were indicated.

The length of the CDR3 is 17 residues. Germline CDR1 is LNHNV and CDR2 is YYDKDF (reference sequence). V was pared by 2 bases and J by 6 bases, with 9 bases of the junction left unmatched. MiXCR, applied by TCRdb to the reads, yields one record per CDR3 protein. The profile covers around 330,000 distinct CDR3 sequences, with 15% to 20% appearing a single time and around 12% taken by the ten largest. This rearrangement joins TRBV15 to TRBJ1-5, with 11 nucleotides matching TRBD1. This sequence was found in a human donor in good health (CMV status not recorded). Some clones in this sample may be carry-over from other donors' samples. The sample was PBMCs. CDR3 nucleotides: TGTGCCACCAGCAGATGGGGGGGGACAGGGGGTACTCAGCCCCAGCATTTT. Amino acid sequence: CATSRWGGTGGTQPQHF.